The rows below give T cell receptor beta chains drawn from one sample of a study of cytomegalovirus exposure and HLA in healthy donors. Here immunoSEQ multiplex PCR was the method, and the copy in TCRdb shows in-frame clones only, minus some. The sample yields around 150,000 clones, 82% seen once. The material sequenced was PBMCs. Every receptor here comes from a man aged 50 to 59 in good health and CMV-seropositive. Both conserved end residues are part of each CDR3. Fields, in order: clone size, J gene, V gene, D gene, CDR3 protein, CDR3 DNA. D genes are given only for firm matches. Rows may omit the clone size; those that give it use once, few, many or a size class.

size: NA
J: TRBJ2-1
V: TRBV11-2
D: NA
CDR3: CASSVYNEQFF
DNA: TGTGCCAGCAGCGTATACAATGAGCAGTTCTTC

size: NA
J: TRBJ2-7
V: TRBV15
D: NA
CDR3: CATSRTALAGITYEQYF
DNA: TGTGCCACCAGCAGAACCGCCCTGGCAGGTATTACCTACGAGCAGTACTTC

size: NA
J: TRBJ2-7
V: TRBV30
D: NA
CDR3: CAWSVRGDRLDRTYEQYF
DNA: TGTGCCTGGAGTGTACGGGGGGACCGGCTGGACAGAACCTACGAGCAGTACTTC

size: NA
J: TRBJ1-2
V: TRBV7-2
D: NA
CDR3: CASSLNQGANYGYTF
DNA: TGTGCCAGCAGCTTAAATCAAGGGGCGAACTATGGCTACACCTTC

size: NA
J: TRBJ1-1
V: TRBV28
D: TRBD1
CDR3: CASSSDRGITEAFF
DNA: TGTGCCAGCAGTTCTGACAGGGGTATCACTGAAGCTTTCTTT

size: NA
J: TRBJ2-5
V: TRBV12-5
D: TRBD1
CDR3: CASGLGQGSETQYF
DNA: TGTGCTAGTGGTTTGGGACAGGGAAGTGAGACCCAGTACTTC

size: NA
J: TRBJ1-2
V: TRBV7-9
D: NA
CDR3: CASSQADRSNYGYTF
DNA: TGTGCCAGCAGCCAAGCAGACAGGAGTAACTATGGCTACACCTTC

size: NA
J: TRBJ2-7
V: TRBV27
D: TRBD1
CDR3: CASRTTPGQATYEQYF
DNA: TGTGCCAGCAGAACAACTCCGGGACAGGCAACCTACGAGCAGTACTTC

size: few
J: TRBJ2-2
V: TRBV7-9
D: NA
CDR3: CASSPIAASNGELFF
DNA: TGTGCCAGCAGCCCAATTGCGGCTTCTAACGGGGAGCTGTTTTTT

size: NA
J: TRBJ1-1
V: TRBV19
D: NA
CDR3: CASSLSLNTEAFF
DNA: TGTGCCAGTAGTCTATCATTGAACACTGAAGCTTTCTTT

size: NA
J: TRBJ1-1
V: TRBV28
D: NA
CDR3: CASTPEGRGTEAFF
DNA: TGTGCCAGCACCCCCGAGGGGCGGGGCACTGAAGCTTTCTTT

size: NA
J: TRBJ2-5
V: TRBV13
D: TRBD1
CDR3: CASSSTGGPGTQYF
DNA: TGTGCCAGCAGCTCCACAGGGGGCCCGGGGACCCAGTACTTC

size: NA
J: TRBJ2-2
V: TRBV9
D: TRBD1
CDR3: CASSAPGTGATGELFF
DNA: TGTGCCAGCAGCGCCCCGGGGACAGGGGCGACCGGGGAGCTGTTTTTT

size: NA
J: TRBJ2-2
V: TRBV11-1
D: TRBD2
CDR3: CASSLLGLAGYGNTGELFF
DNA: TGTGCCAGCAGCTTACTGGGACTAGCGGGGTACGGGAACACCGGGGAGCTGTTTTTT

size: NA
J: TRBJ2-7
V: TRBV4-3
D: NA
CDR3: CASSQVWDFSYEQYF
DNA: TGCGCCAGCAGCCAAGTATGGGACTTCTCCTACGAGCAGTACTTC

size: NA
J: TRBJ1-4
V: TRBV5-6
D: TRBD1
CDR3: CASSRTGVTNEKLFF
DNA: TGTGCCAGCAGCCGAACAGGGGTAACTAATGAAAAACTGTTTTTT

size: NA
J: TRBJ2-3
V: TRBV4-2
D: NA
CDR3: CASSQNLETVDTQYF
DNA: TGTGCCAGCAGCCAGAATCTAGAGACCGTAGATACGCAGTATTTT

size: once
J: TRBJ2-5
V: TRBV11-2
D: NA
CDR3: CASTPRQQETQYF
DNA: TGTGCCAGCACCCCTAGACAGCAAGAGACCCAGTACTTC

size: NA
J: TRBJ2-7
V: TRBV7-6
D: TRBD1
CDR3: CASSLRTGSSYEQYF
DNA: TGTGCCAGCAGCCTAAGGACAGGGAGCTCCTACGAGCAGTACTTC

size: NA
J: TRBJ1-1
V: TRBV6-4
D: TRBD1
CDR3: CASSGQGNTEAFF
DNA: TGTGCCAGCAGTGGACAGGGGAACACTGAAGCTTTCTTT

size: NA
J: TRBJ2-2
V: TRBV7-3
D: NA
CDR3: CAAGSGPAGELFF
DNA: TGTGCCGCCGGATCTGGGCCGGCCGGGGAGCTGTTTTTT

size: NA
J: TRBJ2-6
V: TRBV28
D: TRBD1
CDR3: CASSYEGQALTGANVLTF
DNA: TGTGCCAGCAGTTACGAGGGACAGGCCTTGACGGGGGCCAACGTCCTGACTTTC

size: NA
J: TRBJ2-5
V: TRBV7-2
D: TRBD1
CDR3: CASSLDRGEETQYF
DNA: TGTGCCAGCAGCCTGGACAGGGGAGAAGAGACCCAGTACTTC

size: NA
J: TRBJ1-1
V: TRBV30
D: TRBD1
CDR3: CAWSPWTGNTEAFF
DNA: TGTGCCTGGAGTCCCTGGACAGGGAACACTGAAGCTTTCTTT

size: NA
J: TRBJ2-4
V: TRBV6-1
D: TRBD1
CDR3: CASTRTRGRLNIQYF
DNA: TGTGCCAGCACCCGAACCAGGGGGCGTTTAAACATTCAGTACTTC

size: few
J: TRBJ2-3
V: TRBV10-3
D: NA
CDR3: CAISLSGTGDTQYF
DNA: TGTGCCATCAGCCTCAGCGGTACTGGGGATACGCAGTATTTT

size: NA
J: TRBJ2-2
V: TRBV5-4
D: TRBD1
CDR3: CASSLPGQGPGGELFF
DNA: TGTGCCAGCAGCTTACCGGGACAGGGTCCGGGCGGGGAGCTGTTTTTT

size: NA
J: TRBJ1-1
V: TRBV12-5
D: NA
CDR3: CASGLTSGRGGMNTEAFF
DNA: TGTGCTAGTGGTTTGACTTCAGGGAGGGGAGGAATGAACACTGAAGCTTTCTTT

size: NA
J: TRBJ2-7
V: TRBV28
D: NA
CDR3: CASSPAGSHEQYF
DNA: TGTGCCAGCAGCCCCGCAGGGTCCCACGAGCAGTACTTC